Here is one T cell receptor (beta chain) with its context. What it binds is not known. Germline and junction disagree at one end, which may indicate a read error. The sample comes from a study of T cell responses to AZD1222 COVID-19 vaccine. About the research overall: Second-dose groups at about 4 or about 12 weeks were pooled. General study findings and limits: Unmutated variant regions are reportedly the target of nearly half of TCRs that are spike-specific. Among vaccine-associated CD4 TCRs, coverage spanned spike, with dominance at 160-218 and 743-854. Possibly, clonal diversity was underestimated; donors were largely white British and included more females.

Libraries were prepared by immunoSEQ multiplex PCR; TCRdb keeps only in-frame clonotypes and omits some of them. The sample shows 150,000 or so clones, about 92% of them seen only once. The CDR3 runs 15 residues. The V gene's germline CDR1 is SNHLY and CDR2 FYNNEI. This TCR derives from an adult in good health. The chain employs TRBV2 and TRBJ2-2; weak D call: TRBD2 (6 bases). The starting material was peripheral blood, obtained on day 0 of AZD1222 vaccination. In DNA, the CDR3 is TGTGCCAGCAGACTAGCCACGAACAACAACGGGGAGCTGTTTTTT. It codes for CASRLATNNNGELFF.